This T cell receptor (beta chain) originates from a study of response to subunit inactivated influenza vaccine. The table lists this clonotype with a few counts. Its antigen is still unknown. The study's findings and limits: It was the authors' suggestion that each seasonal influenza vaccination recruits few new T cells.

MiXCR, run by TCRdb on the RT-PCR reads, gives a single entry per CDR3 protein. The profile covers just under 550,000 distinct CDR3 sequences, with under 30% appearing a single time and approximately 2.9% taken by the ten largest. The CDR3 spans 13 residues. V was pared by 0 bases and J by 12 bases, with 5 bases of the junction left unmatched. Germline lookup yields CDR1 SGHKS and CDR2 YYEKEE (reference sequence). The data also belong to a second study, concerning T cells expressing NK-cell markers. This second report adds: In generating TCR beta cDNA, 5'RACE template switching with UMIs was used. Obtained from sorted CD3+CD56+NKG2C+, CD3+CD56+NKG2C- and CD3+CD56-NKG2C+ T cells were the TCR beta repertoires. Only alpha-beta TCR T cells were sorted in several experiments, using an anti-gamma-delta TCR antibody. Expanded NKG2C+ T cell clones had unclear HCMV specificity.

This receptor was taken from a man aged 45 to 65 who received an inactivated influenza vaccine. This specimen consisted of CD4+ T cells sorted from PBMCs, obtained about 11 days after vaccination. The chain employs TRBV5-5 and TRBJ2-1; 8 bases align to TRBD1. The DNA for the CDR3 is TGTGCCAGCAGCTTGGAAAACAGGGGGTCGCAGTTCTTC. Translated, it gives CASSLENRGSQFF.